This record covers a single T cell receptor beta chain. This specimen belongs to a study of quantifying T cell responses using KT2 cells. Study as a whole: Reverse transcription used primers in the TCR alpha and beta constant regions.

Each cDNA got a UMI-containing oligo ligated at its 3' end. First-round PCR used 4 cycles and beta primers RC1.1 and RC1.2 covering TRBC1 and TRBC2. TCRdb used MiXCR to reprocess the UMI-ligation and nested PCR reads, holding one entry per CDR3 protein. This sample has over 40,000 distinct CDR3 sequences, with about 9.9% found just once. This TCR was sampled from a human donor. Sequencing was performed on PBMCs spiked with cells of the T cell clone KT2.

CDR3 bases: TGTGCCAGCAGCCAAGGCGGGGGTATTGATGGCTACACCTTC. Its protein product is CASSQGGGIDGYTF. The gene calls are TRBV4-2 and TRBJ1-2, with D possibly matching TRBD1 (5 bases). V lost 1 base, J lost 6 bases, and 12 bases lay in between. This CDR3 has 14 amino acids. CDR1 LGHNA and CDR2 YNFKEQ come from the germline V gene.